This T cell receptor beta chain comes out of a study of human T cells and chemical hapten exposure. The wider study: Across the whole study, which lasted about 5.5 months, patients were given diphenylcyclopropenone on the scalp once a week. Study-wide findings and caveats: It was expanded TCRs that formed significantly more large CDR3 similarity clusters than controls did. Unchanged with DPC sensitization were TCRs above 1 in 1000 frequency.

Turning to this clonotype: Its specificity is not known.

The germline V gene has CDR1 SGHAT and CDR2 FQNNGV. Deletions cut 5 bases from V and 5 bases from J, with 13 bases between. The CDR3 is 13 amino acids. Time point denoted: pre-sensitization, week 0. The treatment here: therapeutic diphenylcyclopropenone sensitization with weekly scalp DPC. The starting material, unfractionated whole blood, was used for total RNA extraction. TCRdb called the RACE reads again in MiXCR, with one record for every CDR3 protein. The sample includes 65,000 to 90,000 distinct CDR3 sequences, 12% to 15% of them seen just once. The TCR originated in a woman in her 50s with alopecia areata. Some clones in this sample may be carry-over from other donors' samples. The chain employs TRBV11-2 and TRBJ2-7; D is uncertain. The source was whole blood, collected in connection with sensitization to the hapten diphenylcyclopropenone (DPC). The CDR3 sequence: CASSTPIGNEQYF. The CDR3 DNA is TGTGCCAGCAGCACACCGATCGGAAACGAGCAGTACTTC.